This is a list of T cell receptor beta chains from one sample in a study of shared clonotypes between healthy human individuals. Produced via immunoSEQ multiplex PCR; TCRdb's table is partial and in-frame only. The repertoire includes nearly 1 million clones, over 60% of them detected once, and 1.5% sits in the top ten. Sequenced sample: memory CD4+ T cells sorted from blood. The source is a man aged 18 to 30 in good health. Each CDR3 is given with its conserved first and last residue. Fields, in order: D gene, V gene, clone size, J gene, CDR3 DNA, CDR3 protein. D genes are given only for firm matches. Only part of the rows carry a size: once, few, many, or a class if the clone is expanded.

D: .; V: TRBV19; size: .; J: TRBJ1-6; DNA: TGTGCCAGTAGCCTCCAACAAAGGGGCAATTCACCCCTCCACTTT; CDR3: CASSLQQRGNSPLHF
D: .; V: TRBV25-1; size: .; J: TRBJ2-7; DNA: TGTGCCAGCAGTGAGACCTACGAGCAGTACTTC; CDR3: CASSETYEQYF
D: TRBD1; V: TRBV4-1; size: few; J: TRBJ1-4; DNA: TGCGCCAGCAGCCAAGTGCGACAGGGAAATGAAAAACTGTTTTTT; CDR3: CASSQVRQGNEKLFF
D: .; V: TRBV5-6; size: .; J: TRBJ1-2; DNA: TGTGCCAGCAGCTCCCCGGCGGGAGGATCTAGGGGTGGCTACACCTTC; CDR3: CASSSPAGGSRGGYTF
D: TRBD1; V: TRBV30; size: .; J: TRBJ1-2; DNA: TGTGCCTGGCATAGGGGACAGATAAACTATGGCTACACCTTC; CDR3: CAWHRGQINYGYTF
D: .; V: TRBV11-3; size: .; J: TRBJ2-2; DNA: TGTGCCAGCAGCTTGGACGCCGGTAAAGGTGGCGCCGGGGAGCTGTTTTTT; CDR3: CASSLDAGKGGAGELFF
D: .; V: TRBV5-6; size: few; J: TRBJ2-7; DNA: TGTGCCAGCAGCCAAAAAGCTGCTAGCTACGAGCAGTACTTC; CDR3: CASSQKAASYEQYF
D: .; V: TRBV6-1; size: .; J: TRBJ1-1; DNA: TGTGCCAGCGAATCGAGGACTGAAGCTTTCTTT; CDR3: CASESRTEAFF
D: .; V: TRBV10-3; size: .; J: TRBJ2-2; DNA: TGTGCCATCAGTGATGGGGGCCCCGGGGAGCTGTTTTTT; CDR3: CAISDGGPGELFF
D: TRBD1; V: TRBV7-6; size: .; J: TRBJ1-4; DNA: TGTGCCAGCAGCTCGACAGGGGAAATTAATGAAAAACTGTTTTTT; CDR3: CASSSTGEINEKLFF
D: .; V: TRBV10-3; size: .; J: TRBJ2-1; DNA: TGTGCCATCATGAGGTACAATGAGCAGTTCTTC; CDR3: CAIMRYNEQFF
D: .; V: TRBV29-1; size: .; J: TRBJ2-5; DNA: TGCAGCGTTGAGCAGGGGAAAACCCAGTACTTC; CDR3: CSVEQGKTQYF
D: TRBD2; V: TRBV28; size: .; J: TRBJ2-7; DNA: TGTGCCAGCAGTTCCGCAGGACTAGCGGGGGCCCGACTCGACGAGCAGTACTTC; CDR3: CASSSAGLAGARLDEQYF
D: TRBD1; V: TRBV7-8; size: .; J: TRBJ2-1; DNA: TGTGCCAGCAGGCAGGGGGCGCAGAGCTCCTACAATGAGCAGTTCTTC; CDR3: CASRQGAQSSYNEQFF
D: .; V: TRBV4-1; size: .; J: TRBJ2-7; DNA: TGCGCCAGCAGCCACTCCGGGACGACGGTCTCCTACGAGCAGTACTTC; CDR3: CASSHSGTTVSYEQYF
D: .; V: TRBV30; size: few; J: TRBJ2-7; DNA: TGTGCCTGGAGTGTACCCCCAACCTACGAGCAGTACTTC; CDR3: CAWSVPPTYEQYF
D: TRBD1; V: TRBV5-6; size: .; J: TRBJ1-1; DNA: TGTGCCAGCAGCCCGGGACAGGGATACACTGAAGCTTTCTTT; CDR3: CASSPGQGYTEAFF
D: .; V: TRBV30; size: .; J: TRBJ1-1; DNA: TGTGCCTGGAGTGGGACCCTTCGGAACACTGAAGCTTTCTTT; CDR3: CAWSGTLRNTEAFF
D: .; V: TRBV7-2; size: .; J: TRBJ2-5; DNA: TGTGCCAGCAGCCCCCGTAGAGGGGTAGAGACCCAGTACTTC; CDR3: CASSPRRGVETQYF
D: .; V: TRBV7-2; size: .; J: TRBJ2-5; DNA: TGTGCCAGCAGCCCAACCGGTCGCAGCAAAGAGACCCAGTACTTC; CDR3: CASSPTGRSKETQYF
D: TRBD2; V: TRBV30; size: .; J: TRBJ2-6; DNA: TGTGCCTGGAAGGACTTAGCGGGGATCTCTGGGGCCAACGTCCTGACTTTC; CDR3: CAWKDLAGISGANVLTF
D: .; V: TRBV6-1; size: .; J: TRBJ1-4; DNA: TGTGCCAGCCACACAGGGTCCACTAATGAAAAACTGTTTTTT; CDR3: CASHTGSTNEKLFF
D: .; V: TRBV5-1; size: few; J: TRBJ2-5; DNA: TGCGCCAGCAGCTCGCTAACTAGGGAACGCGCGACCCAGTACTTC; CDR3: CASSSLTRERATQYF
D: .; V: TRBV4-1; size: .; J: TRBJ1-2; DNA: TGCGCCAGCAGCCAAGATCCTATAAGGGCATATGGCTACACCTTC; CDR3: CASSQDPIRAYGYTF
D: TRBD2; V: TRBV5-1; size: .; J: TRBJ2-7; DNA: TGCGCCAGCAGCCCCTCCGGGGGGTTCTACGAGCAGTACTTC; CDR3: CASSPSGGFYEQYF
D: .; V: TRBV6-1; size: .; J: TRBJ2-7; DNA: TGTGCCAGCAGTGAAATCTCAGCATCCTACGAGCAGTACTTC; CDR3: CASSEISASYEQYF
D: .; V: TRBV5-6; size: .; J: TRBJ2-5; DNA: TGTGCCAGCAGCTGGAATCAGGGACAAGAGACCCAGTACTTC; CDR3: CASSWNQGQETQYF
D: TRBD1; V: TRBV5-4; size: .; J: TRBJ1-1; DNA: TGTGCCAGCAGCTTGGTAACAGGGGGCCTGAACACTGAAGCTTTCTTT; CDR3: CASSLVTGGLNTEAFF
D: .; V: TRBV10-3; size: once; J: TRBJ2-3; DNA: TGTGCCATCAGTCGAGAGGGCACAGATACGCAGTATTTT; CDR3: CAISREGTDTQYF
D: .; V: TRBV7-9; size: .; J: TRBJ2-4; DNA: TGTGCCAGCAGCTTAGGAGATTGGCAGCTACTAGCCAAAAACATTCAGTACTTC; CDR3: CASSLGDWQLLAKNIQYF
D: TRBD1; V: TRBV5-8; size: once; J: TRBJ1-5; DNA: TGTGCCAGCCAACCCGGGACAGGGCTCAATCAGCCCCAGCATTTT; CDR3: CASQPGTGLNQPQHF
D: TRBD1; V: TRBV5-8; size: .; J: TRBJ2-1; DNA: TGTGCCAGCAGCCCCCGACAGGGTCTTGTGAATGAGCAGTTCTTC; CDR3: CASSPRQGLVNEQFF
D: .; V: TRBV4-3; size: .; J: TRBJ1-1; DNA: TGCGCCAGCAGCCAAGGGACATTCAACACTGAAGCTTTCTTT; CDR3: CASSQGTFNTEAFF
D: TRBD1; V: TRBV28; size: once; J: TRBJ1-4; DNA: TGTGCCAGCAGTTCTGGAGGGGGCTTCGGGGAAAAACTGTTTTTT; CDR3: CASSSGGGFGEKLFF
D: .; V: TRBV11-2; size: few; J: TRBJ1-2; DNA: TGTGCCAGCAGCTTAGAAGGTGGACCGGCGGGCTATGGCTACACCTTC; CDR3: CASSLEGGPAGYGYTF
D: TRBD1; V: TRBV10-3; size: few; J: TRBJ2-7; DNA: TGTGCCTCACTAGCCCGGGACAGGGGTTACGAGCAGTACTTC; CDR3: CASLARDRGYEQYF
D: TRBD1; V: TRBV4-1; size: .; J: TRBJ1-4; DNA: TGCGCCAGCAGCCACCCAGGACAGGGAAACGCTGAAAAACTGTTTTTT; CDR3: CASSHPGQGNAEKLFF
D: .; V: TRBV11-1; size: .; J: TRBJ1-1; DNA: TGTGCCAGCAGCCGGGGGGAGCAGGGGAGAACTGAAGCTTTCTTT; CDR3: CASSRGEQGRTEAFF
D: .; V: TRBV7-2; size: .; J: TRBJ1-5; DNA: TGTGCCAGCAGCCCCTATGGTTTACCGCCCCAGCATTTT; CDR3: CASSPYGLPPQHF
D: .; V: TRBV29-1; size: .; J: TRBJ2-3; DNA: TGCAGCGTTCCCCTCAGAGTCACAGATACGCAGTATTTT; CDR3: CSVPLRVTDTQYF